A selection of T cell receptor beta chains follows, all from one sample in a study of CD8+CD57+ T cells in acquired aplastic anemia. TCRdb processed the reads anew with MiXCR; each CDR3 protein has one entry. The table includes a few hundred thousand distinct CDR3 sequences, approximately 32% detected once. The specimen was sorted CD4+, CD8+, or CD8+CD57+ T cells (not recorded which) from PBMCs. The receptors originated from a human donor with aplastic anemia. Both conserved end residues are part of each CDR3. The order of the fields is D gene, V gene, J gene, clone size, CDR3 DNA, CDR3 protein. The D gene is left open where the match is weak. Only part of the rows carry a size: once, few, many, or a class if the clone is expanded.

.,TRBV9,TRBJ1-1,many,TGTGCCAGCAGCTACTCGATGAACACTGAAGCTTTCTTT,CASSYSMNTEAFF
.,TRBV9,TRBJ1-2,.,TGTGCCAGCAGCGTAGATATATGGGATGCCTATGGCTACACCTTC,CASSVDIWDAYGYTF
.,TRBV11-2,TRBJ2-1,.,TGTGCCAGCAGCTTAGATAGGGTAACTTCCTACAATGAGCAGTTCTTC,CASSLDRVTSYNEQFF
.,TRBV24-1,TRBJ2-3,.,TGTGCCACCAGGGAGAGGGCAGGGGCCCCAGATACGCAGTATTTT,CATRERAGAPDTQYF
.,TRBV5-6,TRBJ2-7,.,TGTGCCAGCAGTGTCCTCTCACTAGCTAGGGGATCCTACGAGCAGTACTTC,CASSVLSLARGSYEQYF
TRBD1,TRBV7-6,TRBJ1-5,.,TGTGCCAGCAGTGCAGGGGGCCGACAGCCCCAGCATTTT,CASSAGGRQPQHF
.,TRBV9,TRBJ1-1,.,TGTGCCAGCAGCTTATCACAGACGATGAACACTGAAGCTTTCTTT,CASSLSQTMNTEAFF
.,TRBV6-1,TRBJ1-2,once,TGTGCCAGCAGCCACGGGACGCGCTCTAACTATGGCTACACCTTC,CASSHGTRSNYGYTF
.,TRBV7-3,TRBJ1-2,many,TGTGCCAGCGGCGGCCTGACAGGTAGCTACACCTTC,CASGGLTGSYTF
TRBD1,TRBV20-1,TRBJ2-2,few,TGCAGTGTGGGACAGTCGAACACCGGGGAGCTGTTTTTT,CSVGQSNTGELFF
TRBD1,TRBV9,TRBJ2-3,few,TGTGCCAGCAGCGTAGACGGGACAGGGAATCCAGATACGCAGTATTTT,CASSVDGTGNPDTQYF
.,TRBV5-1,TRBJ2-3,few,TGCGCCAGCAGCTTCAGGCAGGGCGTGGATACGCAGTATTTT,CASSFRQGVDTQYF
.,TRBV15,TRBJ1-5,many,TGTGCCACCAGCACCTCGGGCAAGGTTCAGCAGCCCCAGCATTTT,CATSTSGKVQQPQHF
.,TRBV5-1,TRBJ1-1,.,TGCGCCAGCAGCGGGTGGACAGCGAACACTGAAGCTTTCTTT,CASSGWTANTEAFF
.,TRBV14,TRBJ2-7,few,TGTGCCAGCAGCAGGGGGTTTAAACAGACCCCCTACGAGCAGTACTTC,CASSRGFKQTPYEQYF
TRBD1,TRBV4-2,TRBJ1-3,.,TGTGCCAGCAGCCAAAGACAGGGTTTTAACTCTGGAAACACCATATATTTT,CASSQRQGFNSGNTIYF
.,TRBV7-8,TRBJ1-2,.,TGTGCCTGGAAACTACAAGCGACCGATGGCTACACCTTC,CAWKLQATDGYTF
.,TRBV5-1,TRBJ1-4,.,TGCGCCAGCAGCTTTATTGACGCAACTAATGGAAAACTGTTTTTT,CASSFIDATNGKLFF
.,TRBV20-1,TRBJ1-1,few,TGCAGTGCTAGAGAGTCCCGTTTTCAGGACACTGAAGCTTTCTTT,CSARESRFQDTEAFF
.,TRBV7-2,TRBJ2-7,many,TGTGCCTGTGCCCTAAGGGTTTCCGAGCAGTACTTC,CACALRVSEQYF
.,TRBV7-6,TRBJ1-1,many,TGTGCCAGCAGCTTAGTAGCGGGGGGACGTGAAGCTTTCTTT,CASSLVAGGREAFF
.,TRBV7-3,TRBJ2-7,many,TGTGCCAGCAGCTTGGGGGGGACAGCCTACGAGCAGTACTTC,CASSLGGTAYEQYF
TRBD2,TRBV29-1,TRBJ2-7,.,TGCAGCTTGCAGGGAGGGTACTACGAGCAGTACTTC,CSLQGGYYEQYF
.,TRBV19,TRBJ1-4,.,TGTGCCAGTAGCGCCGGTGAAAAACTGTTTTTT,CASSAGEKLFF
.,TRBV9,TRBJ2-5,.,TGTGTCAGCAGCTTAAACAGGTTACAAGAGACCCAGTACTTC,CVSSLNRLQETQYF
.,TRBV7-9,TRBJ1-2,many,TGTGCCAGCAGCAGAGACTCGGGAGGCTACACCTTC,CASSRDSGGYTF
.,TRBV6-1,TRBJ1-5,few,TGTGCCAGCAGCCGCCGGGACTTTCTCAATCAGCCCCAGCATTTT,CASSRRDFLNQPQHF
TRBD1,TRBV5-6,TRBJ1-1,few,TGTGCCAGCAGCTCAGGGACAGCGGGGAACACTGAAGCTTTCTTT,CASSSGTAGNTEAFF
TRBD1,TRBV11-2,TRBJ1-1,.,TGTGCCAGCAGCCCCGGAGGGCTGACAGGGGGGACTGAAGCTTTCTTT,CASSPGGLTGGTEAFF
.,TRBV7-9,TRBJ1-3,many,TGTGCCAGCAGCTTAGAGGGGATTAGGAACACCATATATTTT,CASSLEGIRNTIYF
.,TRBV20-1,TRBJ1-2,many,TGCAGTGCTAGCGACGTCAGGGGCGGGGGCTACACCTTC,CSASDVRGGGYTF